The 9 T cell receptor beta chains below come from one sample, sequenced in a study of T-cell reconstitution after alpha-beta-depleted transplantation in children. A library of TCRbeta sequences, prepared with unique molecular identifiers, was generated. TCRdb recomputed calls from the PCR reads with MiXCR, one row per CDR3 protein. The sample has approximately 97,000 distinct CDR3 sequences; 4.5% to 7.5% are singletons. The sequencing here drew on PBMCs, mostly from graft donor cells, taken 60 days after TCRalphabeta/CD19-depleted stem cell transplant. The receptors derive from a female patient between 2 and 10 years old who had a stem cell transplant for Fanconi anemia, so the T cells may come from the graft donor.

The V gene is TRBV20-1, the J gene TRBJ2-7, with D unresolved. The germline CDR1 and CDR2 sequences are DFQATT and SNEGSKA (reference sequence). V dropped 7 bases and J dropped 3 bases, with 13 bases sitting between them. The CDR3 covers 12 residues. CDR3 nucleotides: TGCAGTGGGGCGGACCGATTCTACGAGCAGTACTTC. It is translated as CSGADRFYEQYF.

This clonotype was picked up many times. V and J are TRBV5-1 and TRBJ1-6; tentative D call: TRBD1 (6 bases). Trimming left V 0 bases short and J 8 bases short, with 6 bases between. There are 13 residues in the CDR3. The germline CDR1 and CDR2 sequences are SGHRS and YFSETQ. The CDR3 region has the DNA TGCGCCAGCAGCTTGGACAGGGATTCACCCCTCCACTTT. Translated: CASSLDRDSPLHF.

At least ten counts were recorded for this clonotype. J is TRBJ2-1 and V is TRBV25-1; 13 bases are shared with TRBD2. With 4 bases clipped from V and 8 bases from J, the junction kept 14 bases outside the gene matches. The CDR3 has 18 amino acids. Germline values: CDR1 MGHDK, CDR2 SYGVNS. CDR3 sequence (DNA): TGTGCCAGCAGTGTTGGACAGGGGAGGACTAGCGGGAGCGATGAGCAGTTCTTC. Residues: CASSVGQGRTSGSDEQFF.

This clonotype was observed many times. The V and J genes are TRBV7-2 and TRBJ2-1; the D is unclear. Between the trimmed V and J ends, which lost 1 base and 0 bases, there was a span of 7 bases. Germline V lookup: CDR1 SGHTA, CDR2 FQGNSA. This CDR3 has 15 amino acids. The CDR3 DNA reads TGTGCCAGCAGCTTAGTCCCGAGCTCCTACAATGAGCAGTTCTTC. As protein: CASSLVPSSYNEQFF.

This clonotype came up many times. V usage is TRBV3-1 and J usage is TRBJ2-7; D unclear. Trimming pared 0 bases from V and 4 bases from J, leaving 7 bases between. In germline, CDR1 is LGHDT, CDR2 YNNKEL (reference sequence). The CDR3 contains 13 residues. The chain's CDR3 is CASSQDRIYEQYF. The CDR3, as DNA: TGTGCCAGCAGCCAAGATCGGATATACGAGCAGTACTTC.

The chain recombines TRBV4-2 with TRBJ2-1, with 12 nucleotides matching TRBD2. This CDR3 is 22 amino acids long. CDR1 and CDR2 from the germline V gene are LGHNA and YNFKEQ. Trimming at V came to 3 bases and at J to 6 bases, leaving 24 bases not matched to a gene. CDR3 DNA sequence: TGTGCCAGCAGCCAGGACTCGTTACCCACTCTCCGACTAGCGGGAGTGCGCAATGAGCAGTTCTTC. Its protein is CASSQDSLPTLRLAGVRNEQFF.

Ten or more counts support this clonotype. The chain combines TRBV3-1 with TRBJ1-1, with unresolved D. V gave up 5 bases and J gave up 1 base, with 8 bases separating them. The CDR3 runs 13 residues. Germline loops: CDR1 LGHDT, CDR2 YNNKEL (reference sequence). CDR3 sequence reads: CASSDMQNTEAFF. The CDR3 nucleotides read TGTGCCAGCAGCGACATGCAGAACACTGAAGCTTTCTTT.

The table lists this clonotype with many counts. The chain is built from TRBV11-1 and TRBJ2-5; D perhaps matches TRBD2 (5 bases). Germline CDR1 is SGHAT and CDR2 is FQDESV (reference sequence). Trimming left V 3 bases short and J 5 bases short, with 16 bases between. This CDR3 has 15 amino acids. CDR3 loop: CASSLIAGWVETQYF. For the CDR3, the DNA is TGTGCCAGCAGCTTGATCGCGGGCTGGGTGGAGACCCAGTACTTC.

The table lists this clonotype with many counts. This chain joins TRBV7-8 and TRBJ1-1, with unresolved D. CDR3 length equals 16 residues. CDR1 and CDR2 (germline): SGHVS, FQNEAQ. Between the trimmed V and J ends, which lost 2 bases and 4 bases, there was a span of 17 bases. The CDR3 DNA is TGTGCCAGCAGCTTAAAGGGCCCAGACCTTTTCACTGAAGCTTTCTTT. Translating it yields CASSLKGPDLFTEAFF. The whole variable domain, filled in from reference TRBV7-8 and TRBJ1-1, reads GAGVSQSPRYKVAKRGQDVALRCDPISGHVSLFWYQQALGQGPEFLTYFQNEAQLDKSGLPSDRFFAERPEGSVSTLKIQRTQQEDSAVYLCASSLKGPDLFTEAFFGQGTRLTVV.